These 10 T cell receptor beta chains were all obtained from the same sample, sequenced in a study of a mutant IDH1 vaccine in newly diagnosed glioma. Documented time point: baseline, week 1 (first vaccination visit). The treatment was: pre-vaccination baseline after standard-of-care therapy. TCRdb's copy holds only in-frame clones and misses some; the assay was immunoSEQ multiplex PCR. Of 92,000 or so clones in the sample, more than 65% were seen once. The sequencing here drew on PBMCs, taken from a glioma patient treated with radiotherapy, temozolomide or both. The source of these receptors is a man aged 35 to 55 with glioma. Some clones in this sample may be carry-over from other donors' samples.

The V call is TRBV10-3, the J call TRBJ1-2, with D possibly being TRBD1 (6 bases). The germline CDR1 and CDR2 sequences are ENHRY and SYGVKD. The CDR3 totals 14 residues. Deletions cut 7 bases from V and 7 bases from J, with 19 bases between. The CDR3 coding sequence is TGTGCCATCAAACCCCCAGGGGAGGAAGGTGGCTACACCTTC. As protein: CAIKPPGEEGGYTF.

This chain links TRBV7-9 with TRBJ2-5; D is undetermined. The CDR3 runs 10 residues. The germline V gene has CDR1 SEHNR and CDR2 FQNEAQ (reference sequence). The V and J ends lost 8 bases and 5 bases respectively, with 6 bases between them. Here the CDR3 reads CASGGETQYF. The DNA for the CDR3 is TGTGCCAGCGGTGGCGAGACCCAGTACTTC.

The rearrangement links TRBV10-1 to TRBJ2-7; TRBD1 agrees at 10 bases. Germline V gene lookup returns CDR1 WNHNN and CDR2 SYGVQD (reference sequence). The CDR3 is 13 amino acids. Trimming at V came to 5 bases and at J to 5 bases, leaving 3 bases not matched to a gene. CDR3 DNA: TGCGCCAGCAGTCTGACAGGGGGCCACGAGCAGTACTTC. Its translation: CASSLTGGHEQYF.

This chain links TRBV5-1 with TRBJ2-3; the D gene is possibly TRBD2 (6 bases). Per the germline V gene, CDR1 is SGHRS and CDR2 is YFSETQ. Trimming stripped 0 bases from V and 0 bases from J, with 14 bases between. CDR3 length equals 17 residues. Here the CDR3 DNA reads TGCGCCAGCAGCTTGGGGCACCGGGACTCCAGCACAGATACGCAGTATTTT. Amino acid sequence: CASSLGHRDSSTDTQYF.

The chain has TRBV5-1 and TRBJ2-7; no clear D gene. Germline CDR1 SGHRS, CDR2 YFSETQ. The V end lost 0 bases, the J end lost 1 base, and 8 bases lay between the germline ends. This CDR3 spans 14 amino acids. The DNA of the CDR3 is TGCGCCAGCAGCTTGGAATCACCGTCCTACGAGCAGTACTTC. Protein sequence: CASSLESPSYEQYF.

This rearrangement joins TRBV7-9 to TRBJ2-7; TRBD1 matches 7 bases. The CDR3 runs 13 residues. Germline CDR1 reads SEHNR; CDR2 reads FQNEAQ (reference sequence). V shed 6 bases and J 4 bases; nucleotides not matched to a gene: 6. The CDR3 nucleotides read TGTGCCAGCAGAAGAGACAGGGCTTACGAGCAGTACTTC. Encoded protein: CASRRDRAYEQYF.

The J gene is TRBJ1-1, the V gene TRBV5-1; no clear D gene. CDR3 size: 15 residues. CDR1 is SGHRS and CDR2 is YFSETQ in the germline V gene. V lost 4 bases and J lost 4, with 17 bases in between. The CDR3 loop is CASSPRREESTEAFF. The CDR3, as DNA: TGCGCCAGCAGCCCCCGACGGGAGGAGAGCACTGAAGCTTTCTTT.

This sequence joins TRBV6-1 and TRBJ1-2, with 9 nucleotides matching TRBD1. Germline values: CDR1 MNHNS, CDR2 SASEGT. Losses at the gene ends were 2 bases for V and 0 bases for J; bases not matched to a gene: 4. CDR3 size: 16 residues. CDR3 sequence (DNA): TGTGCCAGCAGTGAAAAGACAGGGGGGACTAACTATGGCTACACCTTC. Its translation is CASSEKTGGTNYGYTF.

The CDR3 DNA sequence: TGTGCCAGCAGCCCAGCCAATGGGGTTGGCTATGGCTACACCTTC. It codes for CASSPANGVGYGYTF. V usage is TRBV4-2 and J usage is TRBJ1-2; no definite D call. Germline-derived CDR1 and CDR2 are LGHNA and YNFKEQ. CDR3 length: 15 residues. V lost 4 bases and J lost 4, with 16 bases in between.

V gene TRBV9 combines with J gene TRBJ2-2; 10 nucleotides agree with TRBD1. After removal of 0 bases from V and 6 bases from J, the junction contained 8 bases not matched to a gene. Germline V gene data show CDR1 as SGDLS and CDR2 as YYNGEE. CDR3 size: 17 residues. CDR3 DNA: TGTGCCAGCAGCGTAGGGTATGGGACAGGGGAGGCCGGGGAGCTGTTTTTT. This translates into CASSVGYGTGEAGELFF.